This T cell receptor (beta chain) was sequenced in a study of blood T cell repertoires in COVID-19. In the study overall: Sample material is recorded as cDNA or gDNA derived from T cells, B-cell-depleted T cells, or PBMCs.

This table comes from immunoSEQ multiplex PCR, and its TCRdb copy is limited to in-frame clones, with some not included. Among fewer than 250,000 clones listed, roughly 86% were seen once. Trimming cost V 5 bases and J 6 bases; bases outside gene matches: 8. The CDR3 has 14 residues. Germline CDR1 is GTSNPN and CDR2 is SVGIG (reference sequence). The sample taken for sequencing was peripheral blood. The TCR originated in an elderly woman with COVID-19, enrolled during active disease. This chain connects TRBV30 to TRBJ2-2; 8 nucleotides align to TRBD2. The CDR3 DNA sequence: TGTGCCTGGGACTATAGCGGGATATCCGGGGAGCTGTTTTTT. Protein product: CAWDYSGISGELFF.